This TCR beta chain stems from a study of T-cell memory formation after mild COVID-19. TCRdb independently ran MiXCR on the 5' RACE reads; one entry per CDR3 protein. There are 250,000 to 400,000 distinct CDR3 sequences in the sample; roughly 13% occur only once, and around 23% lies in the top ten. Regarding this clonotype: Antigen unknown.

Regarding the study as a whole: Mainly CM and EM harbored the contracting CD4+ clones; mainly EMRA harbored the CD8+ ones.

Germline-derived CDR1 and CDR2 are LGHDT and YNNKEL (reference sequence). Trimming stripped 4 bases from V and 6 bases from J, with 10 bases between. The CDR3 sequence is 12 residues long. The V gene is TRBV3-1, the J gene TRBJ2-7; D gene uncertain. The TCR originated in a young man who had mild COVID-19 (a few samples of this study predate the infection). Cell type and time point are not known. Source material: PBMCs or a T cell subset sorted from them (not recorded which). The CDR3 DNA reads as TGTGCCAGCAGCCGTGGAGTAGGCGAGCAGTACGTC. Translating gives CASSRGVGEQYV.